This T cell receptor (beta chain) was captured by sequencing in a study of monozygotic twins with inflammatory bowel disease. Findings of the study overall: Compared with healthy co-twins, IBD patients showed reduced TCRbeta repertoire diversity by inverse Simpson.

As regards this clonotype: Its matching antigen is unknown.

TCRdb reworked the 5' RACE reads into one entry per CDR3 protein, no DNA. The sample has approximately 330,000 distinct CDR3 sequences. The germline V gene encodes CDR1 SQVTM and CDR2 ANQGSEA. There are 14 residues in the CDR3. The authors isolated total RNA from whole blood without sorting T cells. V is TRBV29-1 and J is TRBJ2-4; TCRdb proposes TRBD2, but this gene call is untestable without DNA. This receptor was identified in a human donor with ulcerative colitis or Crohn's disease, or a healthy co-twin of an affected twin (not recorded which). Sequencing used blood. The CDR3 region is CSAKRDGAKNIQYF.